Below, 2 T cell receptor beta chains from the same sample are listed, as sequenced in a study of blood T cells in healthy people across ages (dated by TCRdb to 2013 to 2016). The library was obtained by 5' RACE. The sequencer was an Illumina HiSeq 2500. A second roughly 6 to 12 cycle PCR used a sample-barcoded 5' primer and a J-beta primer mix. Using fastp trimming at Q25 and MiXCR clonotype assembly, TCRdb reanalyzed the public sequencing data and kept in-frame beta chains. Rows are combined by CDR3 protein, so each entry shows the most common genes and DNA. The sample profile shows 1,300,000 or so distinct CDR3 sequences; 55% to 75% of them were found once. The ten most abundant clones make up over 5.5% of the sample. Sequencing was performed on blood. The receptors originated from a man aged 18 to 30 in good health.

This clonotype was observed once. The genes are TRBV7-2 and TRBJ2-7, with 7 bases matching TRBD1. V shed 5 bases, J shed 6 bases, and the junction held 16 bases outside the gene matches. This CDR3 is 16 amino acids long. Germline lookup yields CDR1 SGHTA and CDR2 FQGNSA. CDR3 DNA sequence: TGTGCCAGCAGCCCTACGCCGGGACAGTCCCCCGTCGAGCAGTACTTC. Residues: CASSPTPGQSPVEQYF.

Of note for this clonotype: A much more abundant neighbour one base away suggests this may be a read error. This sequence joins TRBV5-1 and TRBJ2-7, with D uncertain. The CDR3 totals 14 residues. The V end lost 4 bases, the J end lost 2 bases, and 13 bases lay between the germline ends. In germline, CDR1 is SGHRS, CDR2 YFSETQ. The CDR3 DNA sequence: TGCGCCAGCAGCGTGAACACGGATACCTACGAGCAGTACTTC. As protein: CASSVNTDTYEQYF.